The rows below give T cell receptor beta chains drawn from one sample of a study of CD8+ T cells in alopecia areata. The data were produced by immunoSEQ multiplex PCR, yet TCRdb's version contains in-frame clones alone and is incomplete. The data hold around 8,400 clones, with approximately 70% observed a single time. Input material: CD4+ Tregs sorted from blood. These receptors all stem from a human donor with alopecia areata. The conserved cysteine and the conserved F or W are not part of the CDR3 here.

>11|TRBV18
ASSPDVAYEQY
>12|TRBV11-2
ASSFGGDTGELF
>12|TRBV11-2
ASSRDRTYNEQF
>14|TRBV4-3
ASSQDPGRRTDTQY
>10|TRBV6-1
ATSWVSDTQY
>14|TRBV7-2
ASSQKGPWGSGEQY
>14|TRBV18
ASSLQLAGPRETQY
>11|TRBV7-9
ASSSQGNQPQH
>17|TRBV4-2
ASSQSGRGQFSGANVLT
>9|TRBV20-1
SALLQGGYT
>10|TRBV2
ASRQGAHIQY
>13|TRBV27
ASSAEPVNTGELF
>14|TRBV4-2
ASSQVGQETNYGYT
>11|TRBV5-1
ASSPGLQSGYT
>13|TRBV27
ASSPRDRAGTEAF
>11|TRBV30
AWSRGRDYEQY
>12|TRBV28
ASSLAGGLYEQY
>12|TRBV19
ASSIHRANTEAF
>15|TRBV7-8
ASSPRTALLLQETQY
>14|TRBV4-1
ASSRNLAGGSYEQY
>13|TRBV19
ASIKDRTGANVLT
>13|TRBV28
ASSSPTGFGQPQH
>16|TRBV4-3
ASSQDRGIGLAGGPGF